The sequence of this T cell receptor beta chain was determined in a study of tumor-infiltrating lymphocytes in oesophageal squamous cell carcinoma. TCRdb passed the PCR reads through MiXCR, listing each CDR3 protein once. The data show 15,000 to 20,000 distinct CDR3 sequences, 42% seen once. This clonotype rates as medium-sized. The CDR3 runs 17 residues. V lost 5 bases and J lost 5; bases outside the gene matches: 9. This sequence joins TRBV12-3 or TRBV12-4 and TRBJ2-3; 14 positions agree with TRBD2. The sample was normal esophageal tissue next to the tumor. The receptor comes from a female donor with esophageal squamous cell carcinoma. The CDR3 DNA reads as TGTGCCAGCAGTATGACTAGCGGGGGGGTTAAAGGAGATACGCAGTATTTT. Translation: CASSMTSGGVKGDTQYF.